Below, 28 T cell receptor beta chains from the same sample are listed, as sequenced in a study of CD8 T cells in ankylosing spondylitis. Each CDR3 protein gets one entry after TCRdb re-called the 5' RACE reads with MiXCR. The sample records approximately 240,000 distinct CDR3 sequences, approximately 10% being singletons. The sequenced material came from blood, either unsorted or a sorted T cell fraction (not recorded which). The receptors shown here come from a male donor with ankylosing spondylitis or in good health (not recorded which).

This clonotype was detected many times. The rearrangement links TRBV7-2 to TRBJ2-3; a weak D match, TRBD1 (6 bases). V lost 5 bases to trimming and J lost 1 base, with 13 bases between them. The length of the CDR3 is 15 residues. Germline-derived CDR1 and CDR2 are SGHTA and FQGNSA. The CDR3 here is CASSKDRLGTDTQYF. The DNA for the CDR3 is TGTGCCAGCAGCAAAGACAGGTTGGGCACAGATACGCAGTATTTT. The full variable domain, rest sourced from reference TRBV7-2 and TRBJ2-3, is GAGVSQSPSNKVTEKGKDVELRCDPISGHTALYWYRQSLGQGLEFLIYFQGNSAPDKSGLPSDRFSAERTGGSVSTLTIQRTQQEDSAVYLCASSKDRLGTDTQYFGPGTRLTVL.

This clonotype was recorded at least ten times. The rearrangement joins TRBV20-1 to TRBJ2-5, with D uncertain. The V and J ends lost 1 base and 2 bases respectively, with 8 bases between them. The CDR3 contains 13 residues. Germline V lookup: CDR1 DFQATT, CDR2 SNEGSKA (reference sequence). The CDR3 loop is CSARGASQETQYF. CDR3 nucleotides: TGCAGTGCTAGAGGGGCTAGTCAAGAGACCCAGTACTTC.

This clonotype was picked up many times. V is TRBV15 and J is TRBJ2-2, with D tentatively TRBD1 or TRBD2 (5 bases each). CDR3 length: 16 amino acids. V lost 7 bases to trimming and J lost 3 bases, with 18 bases between them. The V gene's germline CDR1 is LNHNV and CDR2 YYDKDF (reference sequence). The CDR3 reads CATTPRGEGDTGELFF. The CDR3 DNA reads as TGTGCCACCACCCCCCGGGGTGAAGGGGACACCGGGGAGCTGTTTTTT. Together with reference TRBV15 and TRBJ2-2, the CDR3 gives the full variable domain: DAMVIQNPRYQVTQFGKPVTLSCSQTLNHNVMYWYQQKSSQAPKLLFHYYDKDFNNEADTPDNFQSRRPNTSFCFLDIRSPGLGDTAMYLCATTPRGEGDTGELFFGEGSRLTVL.

In this sample, this clonotype turned up many times. The rearrangement joins TRBV10-2 to TRBJ2-7; 7 bases line up with TRBD1. Trimming removed 2 bases from V and 2 bases from J; junction bases left unmatched: 6. Per the germline V gene, CDR1 is WSHSY and CDR2 is SAAADI. The CDR3 sequence is 15 residues long. The CDR3 DNA sequence: TGCGCCAGCAGTGAGCCCGGACAGGTGACCTACGAGCAGTACTTC. It yields the protein CASSEPGQVTYEQYF.

This clonotype came up a few times. CDR3 protein: CASSQDVTGGSETQYF. The CDR3 nucleotides read TGCGCCAGCAGCCAAGATGTTACTGGGGGATCAGAGACCCAGTACTTC. The gene calls are TRBV4-1 and TRBJ2-5; D possibly uses TRBD1 or TRBD2 (5 bases each). Germline V gene data show CDR1 as MGHRA and CDR2 as YSYEKL. The CDR3 is 16 residues long. The V gene lost 0 bases and the J gene lost 4 bases, with 15 bases spanning the gap.

In this sample, this clonotype turned up a few times. The chain joins TRBV7-9 to TRBJ1-2, with D perhaps TRBD1 (5 bases). From germline, CDR1 is SEHNR and CDR2 FQNEAQ (reference sequence). The V gene lost 4 bases and the J gene lost 1 base, with 7 bases spanning the gap. There are 13 residues in the CDR3. The CDR3 bases are TGTGCCAGCAGCTCAGGGTTTAACTATGGCTACACCTTC. Its translation: CASSSGFNYGYTF.

There are many counts of this clonotype. This chain joins TRBV20-1 and TRBJ2-2, with 7 bases lining up with TRBD1. CDR3 size: 15 residues. Losses at the gene ends were 3 bases for V and 3 bases for J; bases not matched to a gene: 7. Germline-derived CDR1 and CDR2 are DFQATT and SNEGSKA (reference sequence). The CDR3 region has the DNA TGCAGTGCTAGGGAGACAGGGCGACACACCGGGGAGCTGTTTTTT. Amino acid sequence: CSARETGRHTGELFF.

This clonotype was detected ten times or more. This chain connects TRBV11-2 to TRBJ2-3; either TRBD1 or TRBD2 may fit D (7 bases each). The CDR3 contains 17 residues. Germline CDR1 is SGHAT and CDR2 is FQNNGV. V lost 5 bases to trimming and J lost 2 bases, with 20 bases between them. The CDR3 DNA reads TGTGCCAGCAGCCTCCCCGGGAGGACAGGCAACACAGATACGCAGTATTTT. Residues: CASSLPGRTGNTDTQYF.

This clonotype has ten or more counts. For the CDR3, the DNA is TGTGCCAGCAGCTTAATCGGGACTACTTACACAGATACGCAGTATTTT. Translating it yields CASSLIGTTYTDTQYF. V usage is TRBV7-2 and J usage is TRBJ2-3; 7 nucleotides agree with TRBD2. Trimming cost V 2 bases and J 2 bases; bases outside gene matches: 7. This CDR3 is built from 16 residues. Germline assignment: CDR1 SGHTA and CDR2 FQGNSA.

This clonotype was found many times. DNA for the CDR3: TGTGCCAGCAGCCTTGGACTAGCGGCTTATACGCAGTATTTT. Protein product: CASSLGLAAYTQYF. The chain recombines TRBV7-9 with TRBJ2-3, with TRBD2 matching over 10 bases. Trimming removed 5 bases from V and 7 bases from J; junction bases left unmatched: 6. This CDR3 spans 14 amino acids. The germline CDR1 and CDR2 sequences are SEHNR and FQNEAQ (reference sequence).

The table lists this clonotype with many counts. The V gene is TRBV29-1, the J gene TRBJ1-5; TRBD1 matches 7 bases. Germline V gene lookup returns CDR1 SQVTM and CDR2 ANQGSEA. This CDR3 is built from 12 residues. V lost 4 bases and J lost 5; bases outside the gene matches: 2. CDR3 in DNA: TGCAGCGTTGGCCAGGGGGATCAGCCCCAGCATTTT. Its translation: CSVGQGDQPQHF.

This clonotype was counted many times. V usage is TRBV20-1 and J usage is TRBJ2-7; TRBD2 might be the D (6 bases). CDR3 length: 12 amino acids. V shed 3 bases and J shed 5 bases, with 11 bases lying between them. Germline CDR1 DFQATT, CDR2 SNEGSKA (reference sequence). The CDR3 is CSASKEGNEQYF. The CDR3 bases are TGCAGTGCTAGCAAGGAGGGAAACGAGCAGTACTTC.

The rearrangement joins TRBV4-1 to TRBJ2-6; 7 bases agree with TRBD1. This CDR3 is built from 18 residues. The ends lost 0 bases at V and 2 bases at J; junction bases unmatched: 7. Germline V gene sequence: CDR1 MGHRA, CDR2 YSYEKL. The chain's CDR3 is CASSQDPITGAGANVLTF. CDR3 bases: TGCGCCAGCAGCCAAGATCCGATAACAGGGGCTGGGGCCAACGTCCTGACTTTC.

This clonotype was found many times. The genes are TRBV20-1 and TRBJ2-3; 9 positions match TRBD2. Germline trimming cut 5 bases from V and 1 base from J; bases unmatched to any gene: 7. The CDR3 is 15 residues long. Germline CDR1 DFQATT, CDR2 SNEGSKA (reference sequence). The CDR3 spells CSAGLRTSGTDTQYF. The CDR3 nucleotides are TGCAGTGCTGGTCTGAGGACTAGCGGCACAGATACGCAGTATTTT.

This clonotype was detected a few times. This chain uses TRBV27 with TRBJ1-1; D gene ambiguous. CDR1 and CDR2 (germline): MNHEY, SMNVEV (reference sequence). The CDR3 loop spans 15 amino acids. V was trimmed by 3 bases and J by 1 base, leaving 12 bases between them. CDR3 in amino acids: CASSLGTQGNTEAFF. In nucleotides, the CDR3 is TGTGCCAGCAGTTTGGGCACCCAAGGGAACACTGAAGCTTTCTTT.

This clonotype was observed many times. The chain carries TRBV11-2 and TRBJ2-3; 10 positions match TRBD2. The ends lost 3 bases at V and 9 bases at J; junction bases unmatched: 9. The V gene's germline CDR1 is SGHAT and CDR2 FQNNGV. The CDR3 covers 15 residues. CDR3 DNA: TGTGCCAGCAGCTTCGGAGCGGGGGGGATTGAAACGCAGTATTTT. As protein: CASSFGAGGIETQYF.

Many counts were recorded for this clonotype. The chain is built from TRBV20-1 and TRBJ2-7; a weak D match, TRBD2 (6 bases). CDR3 length: 15 amino acids. Trimming removed 6 bases at V and 0 bases at J, with 18 bases between. CDR1 is DFQATT and CDR2 is SNEGSKA in the germline V gene (reference sequence). The CDR3 DNA is TGCAGTGCCCCCTCGGGAGAAGATACCTCCTACGAGCAGTACTTC. Translating it yields CSAPSGEDTSYEQYF.

The sample holds many counts of this clonotype. V and J are TRBV10-3 and TRBJ2-7; perhaps TRBD1 as D (6 bases). V lost 8 bases and J lost 2, with 10 bases in between. Germline CDR1 and CDR2: ENHRY and SYGVKD. The CDR3 contains 12 residues. The CDR3 protein is CAIGGGTYEQYF. DNA for the CDR3: TGTGCCATCGGGGGCGGCACCTACGAGCAGTACTTC.

This clonotype appeared many times. This chain links TRBV6-1 with TRBJ1-6; TRBD1 might be the D (5 bases). V lost 5 bases and J 10 bases, leaving 18 bases between the germline ends. Germline CDR1 MNHNS, CDR2 SASEGT. The CDR3 extends over 15 amino acids. CDR3 amino acids: CASSQPRGTGSPLHF. DNA for the CDR3: TGTGCCAGCAGTCAACCACGGGGGACGGGATCACCCCTCCACTTT.

There are many counts of this clonotype. This chain connects TRBV29-1 to TRBJ2-1; tentative D call: TRBD1 (5 bases). Per the germline V gene, CDR1 is SQVTM and CDR2 is ANQGSEA. The CDR3 length is 12 residues. Deletions cut 3 bases from V and 4 bases from J, with 7 bases between. CDR3 sequence (DNA): TGCAGCGTTGAGGACACGTACAATGAGCAGTTCTTC. It codes for CSVEDTYNEQFF.

The V call is TRBV20-1, the J call TRBJ1-5; 9 nucleotides line up with TRBD1. V lost 1 base and J lost 1; bases outside the gene matches: 8. The CDR3 extends over 17 amino acids. CDR1 and CDR2 (germline): DFQATT, SNEGSKA (reference sequence). The CDR3 here is CSARGTGGDPSNQPQHF. The CDR3 bases are TGCAGTGCTAGAGGAACAGGGGGCGATCCCAGCAATCAGCCCCAGCATTTT.

This clonotype was counted ten times or more. In DNA, the CDR3 is TGTGCCAGCAGCATCATACTAAGCTCTGGAAACACCATATATTTT. As protein: CASSIILSSGNTIYF. J is TRBJ1-3 and V is TRBV7-9, with unresolved D. Trimming cost V 5 bases and J 0 bases, with 11 bases left between them. This CDR3 comprises 15 residues. The germline CDR1 and CDR2 sequences are SEHNR and FQNEAQ (reference sequence).

This clonotype was seen many times. The V call is TRBV12-3 or TRBV12-4, the J call TRBJ2-7; D may be TRBD1 or TRBD2 (5 bases each). V was cut by 6 bases and J by 3 bases, with 12 bases left in between. The CDR3 is 13 amino acids. For the CDR3, the DNA is TGTGCCAGCAGGGGGGACGGATACTACGAGCAGTACTTC. Protein sequence: CASRGDGYYEQYF.

This clonotype came up a few times. The V and J genes are TRBV3-1 and TRBJ2-3, with 10 nucleotides matching TRBD2. V shed 1 base, J shed 3 bases, and the junction held 7 bases outside the gene matches. The CDR3 runs 17 residues. CDR1 is LGHDT, CDR2 YNNKEL, per germline (reference sequence). CDR3 DNA sequence: TGTGCCAGCAGCCAAGGAAGCGGGGGGGCGAGAACAGATACGCAGTATTTT. Translating it yields CASSQGSGGARTDTQYF.

With respect to this clonotype: Because the CDR3's place on the DNA is in doubt, the DNA is left out and the CDR3 is given as listed by TCRdb. This sequence joins TRBV7-5 and TRBJ2-1; TRBD2 was called by the table and not checked on the DNA. TRBV7-5 has pseudogene status. The CDR3 is 17 residues long, ends included. CDR3 sequence reads: CISVSEGIAGVVNEQFF.

The CDR3 sequence is CASSDLSRSYEQYF. The DNA for the CDR3 is TGTGCCAGCAGTGACTTATCCCGCTCCTACGAGCAGTACTTC. The rearrangement links TRBV6-1 to TRBJ2-7; D unresolved. Germline lookup yields CDR1 MNHNS and CDR2 SASEGT. The CDR3 totals 14 residues. Trimming cost V 3 bases and J 0 bases, with 9 bases left between them.

The sample holds many counts of this clonotype. The V gene is TRBV3-1, the J gene TRBJ1-6; D unresolved. Trimming shortened V by 4 bases and J by 7 bases, and 11 bases separated the two germline ends. Germline V gene sequence: CDR1 LGHDT, CDR2 YNNKEL (reference sequence). The CDR3 loop spans 14 amino acids. CDR3 nucleotide sequence: TGTGCCAGCAGCCCTGGAGGGATCAATTCACCCCTCCACTTT. Encoded protein: CASSPGGINSPLHF.

This clonotype was seen repeatedly, ten times or more. DNA of the CDR3: TGTGCCAGCAGTTACTCTTACAGGGTACGAGAAAAACTGTTTTTT. It is translated as CASSYSYRVREKLFF. V gene TRBV6-5 combines with J gene TRBJ1-4, with a possible D match to TRBD1 (6 bases). CDR3 length equals 15 residues. Germline V gene data show CDR1 as MNHEY and CDR2 as SVGAGI. V was cut by 0 bases and J by 8 bases, with 13 bases left in between.